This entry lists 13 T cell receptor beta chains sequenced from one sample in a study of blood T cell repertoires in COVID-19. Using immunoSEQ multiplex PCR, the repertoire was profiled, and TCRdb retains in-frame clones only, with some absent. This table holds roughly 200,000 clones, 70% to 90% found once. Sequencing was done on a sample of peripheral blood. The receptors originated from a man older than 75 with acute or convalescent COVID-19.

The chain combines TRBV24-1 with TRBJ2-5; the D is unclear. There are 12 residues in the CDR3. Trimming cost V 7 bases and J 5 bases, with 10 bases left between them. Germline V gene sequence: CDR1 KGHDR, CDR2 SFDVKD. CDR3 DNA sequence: TGTGCCACCAGGGGCCTCTCGGAGACCCAGTACTTC. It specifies CATRGLSETQYF.

The CDR3 bases are TGTGCCAGCAGTTCTTTTACAGATACGCAGTATTTT. It codes for CASSSFTDTQYF. V usage is TRBV6-5 and J usage is TRBJ2-3, with D unclear. Per germline, CDR1 MNHEY and CDR2 SVGAGI. V dropped 4 bases and J dropped 3 bases, with 5 bases sitting between them. The CDR3 has 12 residues.

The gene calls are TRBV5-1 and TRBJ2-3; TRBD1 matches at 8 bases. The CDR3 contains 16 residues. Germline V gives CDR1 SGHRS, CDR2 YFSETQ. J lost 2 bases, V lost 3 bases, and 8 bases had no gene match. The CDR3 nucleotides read TGCGCCAGCAGCTCCCGCCGGACAGGGTCCACAGATACGCAGTATTTT. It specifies CASSSRRTGSTDTQYF.

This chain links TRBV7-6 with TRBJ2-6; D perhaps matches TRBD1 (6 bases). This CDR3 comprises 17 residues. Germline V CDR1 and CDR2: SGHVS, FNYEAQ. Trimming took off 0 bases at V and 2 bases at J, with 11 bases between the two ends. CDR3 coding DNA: TGTGCCAGCAGCTTAGCGGGGGCAGGGACTGGGGCCAACGTCCTGACTTTC. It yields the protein CASSLAGAGTGANVLTF.

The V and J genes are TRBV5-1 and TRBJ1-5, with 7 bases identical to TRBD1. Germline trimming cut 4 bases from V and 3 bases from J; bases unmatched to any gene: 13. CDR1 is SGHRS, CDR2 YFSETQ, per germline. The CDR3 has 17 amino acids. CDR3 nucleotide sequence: TGCGCCAGCAGCATAATCACCGGGACAGAGTTCAATCAGCCCCAGCATTTT. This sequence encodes CASSIITGTEFNQPQHF.

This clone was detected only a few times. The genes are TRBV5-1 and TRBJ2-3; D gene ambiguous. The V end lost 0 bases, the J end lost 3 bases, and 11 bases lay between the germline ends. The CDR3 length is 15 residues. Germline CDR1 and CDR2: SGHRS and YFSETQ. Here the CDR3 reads CASSLEPSRTDTQYF. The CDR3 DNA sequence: TGCGCCAGCAGCTTGGAGCCCTCCCGAACAGATACGCAGTATTTT.

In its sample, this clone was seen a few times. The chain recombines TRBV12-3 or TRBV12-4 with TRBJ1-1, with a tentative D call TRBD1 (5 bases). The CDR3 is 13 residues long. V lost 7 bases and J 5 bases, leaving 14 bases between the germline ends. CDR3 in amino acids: CASTRGGWTEAFF. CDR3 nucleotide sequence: TGTGCCAGCACCCGGGGGGGTTGGACTGAAGCTTTCTTT.

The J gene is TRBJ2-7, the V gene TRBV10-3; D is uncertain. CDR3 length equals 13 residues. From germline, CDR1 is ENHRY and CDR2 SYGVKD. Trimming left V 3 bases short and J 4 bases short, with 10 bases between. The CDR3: CAISEHVAYEQYV. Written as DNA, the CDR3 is TGTGCCATCAGTGAACACGTCGCATACGAGCAGTACGTC.

CDR3 sequence (DNA): TGTGCCACCTTCAGCTCTGGAAACACCATATATTTT. This sequence encodes CATFSSGNTIYF. V and J are TRBV28 and TRBJ1-3; no reliable D call. V lost 10 bases and J 0 bases, leaving 7 bases between the germline ends. Germline assignment: CDR1 MDHEN and CDR2 SYDVKM. This CDR3 has 12 amino acids.

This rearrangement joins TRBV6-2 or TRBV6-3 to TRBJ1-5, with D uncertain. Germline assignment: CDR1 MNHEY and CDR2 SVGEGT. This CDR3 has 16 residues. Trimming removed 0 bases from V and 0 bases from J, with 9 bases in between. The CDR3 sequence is CASSYSGRNSNQPQHF. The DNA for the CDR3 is TGTGCCAGCAGTTACTCTGGCAGAAATAGCAATCAGCCCCAGCATTTT.

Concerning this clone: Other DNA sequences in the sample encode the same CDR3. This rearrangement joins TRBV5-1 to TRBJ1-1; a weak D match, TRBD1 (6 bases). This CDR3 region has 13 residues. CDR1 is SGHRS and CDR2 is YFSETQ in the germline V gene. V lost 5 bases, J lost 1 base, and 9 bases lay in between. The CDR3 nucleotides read TGCGCCAGCAGTCAAGGGGGGAACACTGAAGCTTTCTTT. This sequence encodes CASSQGGNTEAFF. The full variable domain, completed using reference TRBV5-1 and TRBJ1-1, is KAGVTQTPRYLIKTRGQQVTLSCSPISGHRSVSWYQQTPGQGLQFLFEYFSETQRNKGNFPGRFSGRQFSNSRSEMNVSTLELGDSALYLCASSQGGNTEAFFGQGTRLTVV.

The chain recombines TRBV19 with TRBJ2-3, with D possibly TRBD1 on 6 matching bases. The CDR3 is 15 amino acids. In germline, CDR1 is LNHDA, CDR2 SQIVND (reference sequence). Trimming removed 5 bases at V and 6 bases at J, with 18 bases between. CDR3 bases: TGTGCCAGTAGTCTCGGACGGCATCAGGGGGATACGCAGTATTTT. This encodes CASSLGRHQGDTQYF.

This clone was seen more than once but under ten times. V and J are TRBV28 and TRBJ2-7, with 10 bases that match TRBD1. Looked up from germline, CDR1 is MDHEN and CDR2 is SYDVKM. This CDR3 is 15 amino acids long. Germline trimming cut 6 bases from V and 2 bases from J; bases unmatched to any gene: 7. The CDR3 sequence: CASRSDRGPPYEQYV. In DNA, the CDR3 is TGTGCCAGCAGATCCGACAGGGGGCCTCCCTACGAGCAGTACGTC.